These T cell receptor beta chains were read from a single sample in a study of cytomegalovirus exposure and HLA in healthy donors. This table comes from immunoSEQ multiplex PCR, and its TCRdb copy is limited to in-frame clones, with some not included. The sample shows 100,000 to 150,000 clones, 77% of them seen only once. The specimen sequenced was PBMCs. Source of these receptors: a man aged 45 to 65 in good health and CMV-seropositive. Each CDR3 is given with its conserved first and last residue. D genes are given only for firm matches. Clone size is given for some rows only: seen once, a few or many times, or a class if the clone is expanded.

.,TRBJ2-3,TRBV30,TRBD2,CAWSVPGLAGGPTDTQYF,TGTGCCTGGAGTGTTCCTGGACTAGCGGGAGGGCCCACAGATACGCAGTATTTT
.,TRBJ2-7,TRBV5-1,TRBD1,CASSLMGTGVGYEQYF,TGCGCCAGCAGCTTGATGGGGACAGGGGTTGGGTACGAGCAGTACTTC
.,TRBJ2-1,TRBV2,.,CASKAYNEQFF,TGTGCCAGCAAAGCATACAATGAGCAGTTCTTC
.,TRBJ1-4,TRBV9,TRBD1,CASSVERDRGYEKLFF,TGTGCCAGCAGCGTAGAAAGAGACAGGGGCTATGAAAAACTGTTTTTT
.,TRBJ1-6,TRBV4-2,.,CASSQELGAWPLHF,TGTGCCAGCAGCCAAGAGTTGGGAGCGTGGCCCCTCCACTTT
.,TRBJ1-4,TRBV28,TRBD1,CASSLGQVHEKLFF,TGTGCCAGCAGTTTAGGACAGGTTCACGAAAAACTGTTTTTT
.,TRBJ2-3,TRBV30,TRBD2,CAWSVKPSGISDTQYF,TGTGCCTGGAGTGTAAAACCTAGCGGGATTTCAGATACGCAGTATTTT
.,TRBJ1-2,TRBV5-1,.,CASSPGGGNYGYTF,TGCGCCAGCAGCCCTGGCGGGGGCAACTATGGCTACACCTTC
.,TRBJ1-5,TRBV30,TRBD1,CAWSAWDRPQHF,TGTGCCTGGAGTGCTTGGGACAGGCCCCAGCATTTT
.,TRBJ2-7,TRBV4-1,TRBD2,CASSPGTSGLYEQYF,TGCGCCAGCAGCCCAGGGACTAGCGGGCTCTACGAGCAGTACTTC
.,TRBJ2-1,TRBV28,TRBD2,CASTSNGGTRKDEQFF,TGTGCCAGCACTTCAAACGGAGGGACTAGGAAAGATGAGCAGTTCTTC
.,TRBJ2-1,TRBV5-1,TRBD2,CASSLDLAGAAYNEQFF,TGCGCCAGCAGCTTGGACCTAGCGGGGGCGGCCTACAATGAGCAGTTCTTC
.,TRBJ1-1,TRBV7-2,TRBD1,CASRDRLNTEAFF,TGTGCCAGCAGGGACAGGCTGAACACTGAAGCTTTCTTT
.,TRBJ1-2,TRBV11-2,.,CASSLVSWDYGYTF,TGTGCCAGCAGCTTAGTCAGCTGGGACTATGGTTACACCTTC
.,TRBJ1-2,TRBV18,TRBD1,CASSLRQGVDVYGYTF,TGTGCCAGCTCACTCCGACAGGGGGTGGATGTCTATGGCTACACCTTC
.,TRBJ2-7,TRBV6-5,TRBD2,CASSYLSGATYEQYF,TGTGCCAGCAGTTACCTTAGCGGGGCAACCTACGAGCAGTACTTC
.,TRBJ1-6,TRBV6-5,.,CASKGVGDSPLHF,TGTGCCAGCAAGGGGGTCGGAGATTCACCCCTCCACTTT
.,TRBJ1-1,TRBV29-1,.,CSVRQDAAENTEAFF,TGCAGCGTAAGACAGGATGCAGCAGAGAACACTGAAGCTTTCTTT
once,TRBJ2-7,TRBV4-3,TRBD1,CASSRRTGSEQYF,TGCGCCAGCAGCCGTAGGACAGGGAGCGAGCAGTACTTC
few,TRBJ2-5,TRBV19,.,CASSIGGTRETQYF,TGTGCCAGTAGTATAGGGGGCACGAGGGAGACCCAGTACTTC
.,TRBJ1-5,TRBV18,.,CASSLRGLSNQPQHF,TGTGCCAGCTCACTGCGAGGACTTAGCAATCAGCCCCAGCATTTT
.,TRBJ2-4,TRBV6-1,.,CASSEAVQSSNLAKNIQYF,TGTGCCAGCAGTGAAGCAGTACAGTCTAGCAACCTAGCCAAAAACATTCAGTACTTC
.,TRBJ1-1,TRBV5-5,.,CASSDWDNRNTEAFF,TGTGCCAGCAGCGACTGGGACAACAGGAACACTGAAGCTTTCTTT